These 5 T cell receptor beta chains were sequenced from one sample in a study of molecular identifiers for immune sequencing clone quantification. MiXCR, run by TCRdb on the PCR reads, gives a single entry per CDR3 protein. Of some 320,000 distinct CDR3 sequences in the sample, about a fifth were seen once. The sample comprised naive CD8+ T cells from blood, with Jurkat cell RNA spiked in. Subset of the sample: FACS-sorted CD8+CD4-CCR7+CD45RA+ naive T cells. All receptors come from a human donor in good health. Some libraries in this study had Jurkat cell RNA spiked in.

This clonotype was observed many times. The rearrangement uses TRBV7-9 and TRBJ2-1; D gene uncertain. Germline V gives CDR1 SEHNR, CDR2 FQNEAQ (reference sequence). Trimming took off 4 bases at V and 8 bases at J, with 9 bases between the two ends. The CDR3 is made up of 12 amino acids. The CDR3 DNA is TGTGCCAGCAGCTCCGGGCCTGATGAGCAGTTCTTC. Protein: CASSSGPDEQFF. The variable domain in full, with the rest retrieved from reference TRBV7-9 and TRBJ2-1, is DTGVSQNPRHKITKRGQNVTFRCDPISEHNRLYWYRQTLGQGPEFLTYFQNEAQLEKSRLLSDRFSAERPKGSFSTLEIQRTEQGDSAMYLCASSSGPDEQFFGPGTRLTVL.

This clonotype was counted at least ten times. This sequence joins TRBV5-1 and TRBJ1-2, with a possible D match to TRBD1 (6 bases). The germline V gene encodes CDR1 SGHRS and CDR2 YFSETQ. This CDR3 region has 14 residues. Trimming cost V 3 bases and J 0 bases, with 9 bases left between them. DNA for the CDR3: TGCGCCAGCAGCTCGACAGGAGCTAACTATGGCTACACCTTC. Translated, it gives CASSSTGANYGYTF.

In this sample, this clonotype turned up many times. The chain employs TRBV12-3 or TRBV12-4 and TRBJ2-5; 10 nucleotides agree with TRBD1. J was trimmed by 5 bases and V by 6 bases; bases with no gene match: 12. The CDR3 length is 16 residues. CDR3 region: CASSLSETGGRETQYF. DNA of the CDR3: TGTGCCAGCAGCCTTTCCGAGACAGGGGGCCGGGAGACCCAGTACTTC.

This clonotype was recorded many times. The chain carries TRBV12-3 or TRBV12-4 and TRBJ2-3; 8 bases agree with TRBD2. The J segment lost 0 bases and the V segment lost 5 bases, leaving 4 bases of the junction unmatched. The CDR3 consists of 15 residues. The CDR3 spells CASSPASGSTDTQYF. CDR3 in DNA: TGTGCCAGCAGTCCCGCTAGCGGGAGCACAGATACGCAGTATTTT.

Ten or more counts support this clonotype. J is TRBJ1-5 and V is TRBV6-6; perhaps TRBD1 as D (5 bases). The ends were cut back, 2 bases at V and 3 bases at J, with 20 bases in the middle. Germline-derived CDR1 and CDR2 are MNHNY and SVGAGI (reference sequence). The CDR3 extends over 18 amino acids. The CDR3 is CASSYLLDSLGTNQPQHF. As DNA, the CDR3 is TGTGCCAGCAGTTACCTTCTCGACAGTCTCGGTACCAATCAGCCCCAGCATTTT.